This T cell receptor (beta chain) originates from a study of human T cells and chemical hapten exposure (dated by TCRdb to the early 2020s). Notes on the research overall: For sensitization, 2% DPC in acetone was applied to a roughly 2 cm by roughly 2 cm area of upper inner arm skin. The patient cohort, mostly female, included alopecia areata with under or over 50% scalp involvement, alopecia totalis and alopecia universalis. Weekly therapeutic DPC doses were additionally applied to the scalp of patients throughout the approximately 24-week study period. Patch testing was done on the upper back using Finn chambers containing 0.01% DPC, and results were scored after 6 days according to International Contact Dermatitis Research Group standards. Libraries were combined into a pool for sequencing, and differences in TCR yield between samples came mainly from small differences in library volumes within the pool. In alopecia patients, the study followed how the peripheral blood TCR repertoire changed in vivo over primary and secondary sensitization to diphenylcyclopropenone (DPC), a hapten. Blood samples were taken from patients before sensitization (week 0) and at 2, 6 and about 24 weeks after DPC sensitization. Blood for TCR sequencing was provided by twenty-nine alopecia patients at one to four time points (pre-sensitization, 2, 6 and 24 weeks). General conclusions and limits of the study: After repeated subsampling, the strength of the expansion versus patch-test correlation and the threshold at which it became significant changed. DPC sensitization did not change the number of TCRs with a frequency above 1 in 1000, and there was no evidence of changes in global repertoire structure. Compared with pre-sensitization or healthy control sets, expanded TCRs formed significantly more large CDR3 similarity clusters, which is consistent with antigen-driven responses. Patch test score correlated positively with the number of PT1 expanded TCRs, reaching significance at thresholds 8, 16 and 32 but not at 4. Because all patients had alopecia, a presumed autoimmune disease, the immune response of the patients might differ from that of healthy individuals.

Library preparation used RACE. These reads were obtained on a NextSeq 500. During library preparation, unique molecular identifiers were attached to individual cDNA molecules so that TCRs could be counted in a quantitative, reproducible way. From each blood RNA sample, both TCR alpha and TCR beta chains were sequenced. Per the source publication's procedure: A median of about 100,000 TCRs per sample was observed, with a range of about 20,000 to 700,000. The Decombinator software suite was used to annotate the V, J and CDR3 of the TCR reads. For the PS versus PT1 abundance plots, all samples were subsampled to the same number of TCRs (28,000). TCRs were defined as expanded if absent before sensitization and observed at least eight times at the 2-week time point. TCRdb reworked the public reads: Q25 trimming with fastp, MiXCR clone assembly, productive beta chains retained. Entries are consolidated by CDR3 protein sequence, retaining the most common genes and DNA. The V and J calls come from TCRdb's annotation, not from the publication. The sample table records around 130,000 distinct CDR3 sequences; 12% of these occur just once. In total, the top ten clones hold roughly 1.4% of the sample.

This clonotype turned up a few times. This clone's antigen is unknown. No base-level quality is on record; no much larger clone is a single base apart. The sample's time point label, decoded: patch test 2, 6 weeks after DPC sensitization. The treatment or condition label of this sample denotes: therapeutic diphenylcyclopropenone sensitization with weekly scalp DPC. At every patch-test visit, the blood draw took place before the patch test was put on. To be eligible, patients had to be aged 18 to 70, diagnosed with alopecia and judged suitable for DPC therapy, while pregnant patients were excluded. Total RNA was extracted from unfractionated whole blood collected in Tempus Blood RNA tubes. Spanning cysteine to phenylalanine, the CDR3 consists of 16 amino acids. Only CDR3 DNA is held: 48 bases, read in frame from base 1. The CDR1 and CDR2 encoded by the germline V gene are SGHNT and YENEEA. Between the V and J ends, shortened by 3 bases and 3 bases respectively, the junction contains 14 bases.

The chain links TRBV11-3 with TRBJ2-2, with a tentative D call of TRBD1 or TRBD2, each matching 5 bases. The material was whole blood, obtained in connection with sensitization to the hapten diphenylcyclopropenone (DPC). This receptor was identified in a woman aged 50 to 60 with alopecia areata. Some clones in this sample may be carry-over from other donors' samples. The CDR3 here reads CASSFPQWGYTGELFF. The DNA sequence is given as TGTGCCAGCAGCTTCCCTCAGTGGGGGTACACCGGGGAGCTGTTTTTT.